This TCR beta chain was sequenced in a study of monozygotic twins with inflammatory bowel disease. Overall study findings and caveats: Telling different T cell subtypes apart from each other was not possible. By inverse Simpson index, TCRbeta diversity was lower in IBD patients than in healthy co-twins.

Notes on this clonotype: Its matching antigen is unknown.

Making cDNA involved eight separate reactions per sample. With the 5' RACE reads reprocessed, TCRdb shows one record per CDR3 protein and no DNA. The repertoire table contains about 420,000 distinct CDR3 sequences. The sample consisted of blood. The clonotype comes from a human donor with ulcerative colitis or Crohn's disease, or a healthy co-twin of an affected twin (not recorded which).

The CDR3 protein is CASSSLGGLRGMEELFF. V usage is TRBV7-8 and J usage is TRBJ2-2; TCRdb calls TRBD2, which cannot be checked without DNA. Germline CDR1 is SGHVS and CDR2 is FQNEAQ. The CDR3 sequence is 17 residues long.